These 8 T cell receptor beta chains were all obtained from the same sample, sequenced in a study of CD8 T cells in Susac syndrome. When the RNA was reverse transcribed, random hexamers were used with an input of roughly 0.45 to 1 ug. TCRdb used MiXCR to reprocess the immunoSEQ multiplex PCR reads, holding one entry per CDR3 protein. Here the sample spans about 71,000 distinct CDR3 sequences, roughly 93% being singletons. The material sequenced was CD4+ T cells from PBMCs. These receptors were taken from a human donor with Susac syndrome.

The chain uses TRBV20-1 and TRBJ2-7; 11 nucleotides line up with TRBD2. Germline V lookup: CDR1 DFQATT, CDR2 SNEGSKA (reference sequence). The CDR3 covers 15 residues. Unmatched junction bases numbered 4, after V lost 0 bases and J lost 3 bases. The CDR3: CSARDSSGGLYEQYF. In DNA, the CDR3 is TGCAGTGCTAGAGATTCTAGCGGGGGGCTCTACGAGCAGTACTTC.

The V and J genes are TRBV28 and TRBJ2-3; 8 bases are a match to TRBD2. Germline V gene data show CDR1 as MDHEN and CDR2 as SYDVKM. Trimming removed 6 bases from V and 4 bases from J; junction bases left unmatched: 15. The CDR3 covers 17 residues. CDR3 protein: CASSPLPTSEGPDTQYF. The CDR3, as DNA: TGTGCCAGCAGCCCTCTCCCGACTAGCGAGGGGCCAGATACGCAGTATTTT. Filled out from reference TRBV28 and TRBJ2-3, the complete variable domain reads DVKVTQSSRYLVKRTGEKVFLECVQDMDHENMFWYRQDPGLGLRLIYFSYDVKMKEKGDIPEGYSVSREKKERFSLILESASTNQTSMYLCASSPLPTSEGPDTQYFGPGTRLTVL.

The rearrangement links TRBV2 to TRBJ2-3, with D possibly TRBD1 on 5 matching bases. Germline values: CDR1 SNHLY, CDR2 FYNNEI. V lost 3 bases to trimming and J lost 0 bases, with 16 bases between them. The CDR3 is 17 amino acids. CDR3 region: CASSDARAGLSTDTQYF. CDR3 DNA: TGTGCCAGCAGTGATGCACGGGCAGGGCTTAGCACAGATACGCAGTATTTT.

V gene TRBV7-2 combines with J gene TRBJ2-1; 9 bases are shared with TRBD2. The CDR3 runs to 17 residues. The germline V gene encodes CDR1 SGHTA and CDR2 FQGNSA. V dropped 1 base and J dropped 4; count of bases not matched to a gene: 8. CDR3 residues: CASSLGGGAATYNEQFF. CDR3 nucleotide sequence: TGTGCCAGCAGCTTAGGCGGGGGGGCCGCGACGTACAATGAGCAGTTCTTC.

In nucleotides, the CDR3 is TGCAGTGCCCCGGGACAGGGGTACAATGAGCAGTTCTTC. It encodes CSAPGQGYNEQFF. This chain joins TRBV20-1 and TRBJ2-1; TRBD1 agrees at 10 bases. Germline V lookup: CDR1 DFQATT, CDR2 SNEGSKA (reference sequence). V lost 6 bases to trimming and J lost 4 bases; unmatched junction nucleotides: 3. The CDR3 is 13 residues long.

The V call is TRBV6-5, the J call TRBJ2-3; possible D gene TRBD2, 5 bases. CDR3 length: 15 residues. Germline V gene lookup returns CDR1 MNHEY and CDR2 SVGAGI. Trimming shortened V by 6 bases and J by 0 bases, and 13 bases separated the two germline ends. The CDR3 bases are TGTGCCAGCAGCCCCCCGGGGTTTAGCACAGATACGCAGTATTTT. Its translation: CASSPPGFSTDTQYF.

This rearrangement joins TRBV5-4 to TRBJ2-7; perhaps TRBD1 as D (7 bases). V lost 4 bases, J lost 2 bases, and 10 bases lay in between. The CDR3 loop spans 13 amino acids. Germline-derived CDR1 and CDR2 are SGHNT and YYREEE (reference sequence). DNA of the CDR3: TGTGCCAGCAGCCGCGGGACAGCCTACGAGCAGTACTTC. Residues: CASSRGTAYEQYF.

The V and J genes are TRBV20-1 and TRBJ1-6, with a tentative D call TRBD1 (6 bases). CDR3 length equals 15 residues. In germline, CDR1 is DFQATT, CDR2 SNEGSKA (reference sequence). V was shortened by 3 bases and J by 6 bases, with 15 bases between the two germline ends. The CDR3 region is CSASRGAGGNSPLHF. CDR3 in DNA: TGCAGTGCTAGTCGGGGGGCGGGAGGTAATTCACCCCTCCACTTT.